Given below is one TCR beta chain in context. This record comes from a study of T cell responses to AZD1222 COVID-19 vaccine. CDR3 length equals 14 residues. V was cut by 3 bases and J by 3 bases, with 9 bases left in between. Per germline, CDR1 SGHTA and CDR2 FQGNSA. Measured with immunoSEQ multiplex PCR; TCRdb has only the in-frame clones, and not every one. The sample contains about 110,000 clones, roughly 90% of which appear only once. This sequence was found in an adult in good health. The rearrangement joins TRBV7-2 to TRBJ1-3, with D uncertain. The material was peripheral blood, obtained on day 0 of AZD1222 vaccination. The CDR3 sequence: CASSFSGFGNTIYF. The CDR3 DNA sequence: TGTGCCAGCAGCTTTTCTGGGTTTGGAAACACCATATATTTT.